The sequence of this TCR beta chain was determined in a study of vaccination effects on CD4 cells after COVID-19. In the study overall: Post-vaccine samples followed the second dose by a median of 72 days. Study-level points and caveats: Cross-reactivity with common cold coronaviruses was shown by only 1 of 255 vaccine-induced clones in healthy vaccinees.

The assay was immunoSEQ multiplex PCR, and TCRdb's table has in-frame clones only and misses some. Among about 16,000 clones listed, roughly 76% were seen once. Under the ViraFEST assay, PBMC were stimulated with viral peptide pools so that antigen-specific CD4+ T cells expanded. Sequencing was performed afterwards. Isolation of CD4+ T cells took place after about nine days of culture. The cohort was immunized with two doses of either the BNT162b2 or mRNA-1273 vaccine. A note on this clone: Its antigen remains unknown.

The receptor comes from a human donor who received a COVID-19 vaccine. Sequences were derived from CD4+ T cells from PBMCs cultured with HCoV-NL63 spike peptides, sampled after COVID-19 vaccination.

For the CDR3, the DNA is TGTGCCAGCAGTTTGTCAGTGACAGATACGCAGTATTTT. It specifies CASSLSVTDTQYF. The chain is built from TRBV28 and TRBJ2-3, with D unresolved. V lost 3 bases and J lost 3, with 7 bases in between. Germline CDR1 is MDHEN and CDR2 is SYDVKM. The length of the CDR3 is 13 residues.